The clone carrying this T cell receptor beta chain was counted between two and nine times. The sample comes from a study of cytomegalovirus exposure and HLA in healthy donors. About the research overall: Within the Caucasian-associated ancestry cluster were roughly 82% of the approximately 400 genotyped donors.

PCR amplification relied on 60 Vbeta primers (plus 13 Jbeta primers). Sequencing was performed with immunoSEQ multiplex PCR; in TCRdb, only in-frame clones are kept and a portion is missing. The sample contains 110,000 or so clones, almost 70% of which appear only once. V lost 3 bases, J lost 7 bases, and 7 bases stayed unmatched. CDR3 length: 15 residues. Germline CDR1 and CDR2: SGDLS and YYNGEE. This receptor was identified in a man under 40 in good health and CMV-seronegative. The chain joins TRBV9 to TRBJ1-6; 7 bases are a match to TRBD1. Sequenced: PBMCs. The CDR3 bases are TGTGCCAGCAGCGCCGGGACAGTGGGGAATTCACCCCTCCACTTT. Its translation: CASSAGTVGNSPLHF.